This T cell receptor (beta chain) was sequenced in a study of OX40 agonist ivuxolimab in advanced cancers. For the study at large: Patients received intravenous ivuxolimab every 2 weeks at 0.01 to 10 mg/kg. Study conclusions and caveats: Researchers report that CD8+ T cells had, on average, more expanded clones than CD4+.

This CDR3 contains 13 residues. Germline V gives CDR1 SGHDT, CDR2 YYEEEE. The germline V and J ends were trimmed by 5 bases and 9 bases, with 17 bases remaining between them. The assay was immunoSEQ multiplex PCR, and TCRdb's table has in-frame clones only and misses some. The sample records tens of thousands of clones, about 88% being singletons. As regards this clone: Its specificity is unknown.

This specimen was CD4+ or CD8+ T cells sorted from blood, taken in a trial of the OX40 agonist ivuxolimab. This rearrangement joins TRBV5-6 to TRBJ1-1; D perhaps matches TRBD1 (5 bases). The clonotype comes from an adult with an advanced solid tumor such as melanoma, head and neck, liver or kidney cancer. DNA of the CDR3: TGTGCCAGCAGGGAGGGGCCAGGCCAGCAAGCTTTCTTT. Protein product: CASREGPGQQAFF.